This record looks at one T cell receptor beta chain sequence and its context. Trimming took off 3 bases at V and 2 bases at J, with 10 bases between the two ends. The CDR3 consists of 14 residues. Germline lookup yields CDR1 MDHEN and CDR2 SYDVKM. The data belong to a study of blood T cell repertoires in COVID-19. Study as a whole: T cells, B-cell-depleted T cells, or PBMCs provided the cDNA or gDNA that served as material.

Exposed study participants had met a COVID-19 case within 2 weeks before entry. Original methodology: Reference gene primer amplification gave estimated nucleated cell counts. Repertoires were generated with immunoSEQ multiplex PCR, while TCRdb's copy carries only in-frame clones and drops some. From that table come the V and J calls and clone size; the DNA was used to work out D and trimming. The repertoire has roughly 150,000 clones, roughly 87% of them found once; the top ten carry approximately 4%. The receptor comes from a woman aged 40 to 50 who had been exposed to COVID-19. The sequenced sample was PBMCs or T cells enriched from blood (not recorded which). This chain links TRBV28 with TRBJ2-5; no firm D call. DNA for the CDR3: TGTGCCAGCAGTTTCCGCAACATTCAAGAGACCCAGTACTTC. It codes for CASSFRNIQETQYF. Together with reference TRBV28 and TRBJ2-5, the CDR3 gives the full variable domain: DVKVTQSSRYLVKRTGEKVFLECVQDMDHENMFWYRQDPGLGLRLIYFSYDVKMKEKGDIPEGYSVSREKKERFSLILESASTNQTSMYLCASSFRNIQETQYFGPGTRLLVL.